This T cell receptor beta chain stems from a study of post-analysis software for immune sequencing data. Across the study: The cohort encompassed relapsing-remitting, secondary progressive and progressive-relapsing multiple sclerosis disease courses. General study findings and limits: Under F measure analysis, samples from one preparation batch co-clustered strongly. Compared with controls, patients showed significantly lower normalized Chao1 diversity. About five TRBV segments appeared more often in patients than in controls, and TRBV5-6, TRBV5-1 and TRBV20-1 were among these.

Trimming cost V 0 bases and J 1 base, with 4 bases left between them. Germline CDR1 reads SGDLS; CDR2 reads YYNGEE. CDR3 length: 13 amino acids. Built from TCR beta cDNA, the libraries had unique molecular identifiers in them. From around 1 to 10 million T cells, around 500,000 cDNA molecules were obtained. TCRdb reprocessed the PCR reads with MiXCR, giving one entry per CDR3 protein. This sample has fewer than 600,000 distinct CDR3 sequences, with under 55% found just once. This clonotype was counted between two and nine times. Antigen specificity is unknown. Sequenced material: blood. The chain is built from TRBV9 and TRBJ1-1; D call uncertain. This receptor was obtained from a girl between 5 and 17 years old with multiple sclerosis. The CDR3 DNA sequence: TGTGCCAGCAGCGTAGCACGGAACACTGAAGCTTTCTTT. It codes for CASSVARNTEAFF.